Listed below are T cell receptor beta chains from one sample, sequenced in a study of human T cells and chemical hapten exposure. TCRdb processed the RACE reads anew with MiXCR; each CDR3 protein has one entry. The table has about 190,000 distinct CDR3 sequences, around 25% seen once. The input for sequencing was whole blood, taken in connection with sensitization to the hapten diphenylcyclopropenone (DPC). The receptors originated from a middle-aged woman with alopecia areata. Some clones in this sample may be carry-over from other donors' samples. The CDR3 runs from the conserved cysteine through the conserved F or W. The order of the fields is J gene, D gene, clone size, V gene, CDR3 protein, CDR3 DNA. A D gene is named only where the DNA matches it firmly. The size field is filled for only some rows; it gives once, few, many or a size class.

TRBJ2-5 | . | many | TRBV20-1 | CSASGLPVQYF | TGCAGTGCTAGTGGCTTGCCCGTACAGTACTTC
TRBJ1-6 | . | . | TRBV5-1 | CASSLEGYNSPLHF | TGCGCCAGCAGCTTGGAGGGGTATAATTCACCCCTCCACTTT
TRBJ1-5 | TRBD1 | few | TRBV4-1 | CASSQAGGGGNQPQHF | TGCGCCAGCAGCCAAGCAGGGGGAGGAGGCAATCAGCCCCAGCATTTT
TRBJ2-1 | TRBD2 | . | TRBV20-1 | CSAKTSRGGPFVEQFF | TGCAGTGCTAAAACCAGTCGGGGAGGGCCCTTCGTTGAGCAGTTCTTC
TRBJ2-1 | TRBD2 | . | TRBV15 | CATRVGAGPSYNEQFF | TGTGCCACCCGTGTAGGAGCGGGACCCTCCTACAATGAGCAGTTCTTC
TRBJ1-1 | . | . | TRBV20-1 | CSARRWGPNTEAFF | TGCAGTGCTAGACGCTGGGGCCCGAACACTGAAGCTTTCTTT
TRBJ2-7 | . | . | TRBV6-6 | CASSYSPGVTGEQYF | TGTGCCAGCAGTTACTCTCCAGGAGTAACAGGGGAGCAGTACTTC
TRBJ1-1 | . | . | TRBV28 | CASSLMGARAEAFF | TGTGCCAGCAGCTTAATGGGGGCGCGAGCTGAAGCTTTCTTT
TRBJ2-5 | . | . | TRBV5-1 | CASSLEGTQETQYF | TGCGCCAGCAGCTTGGAGGGGACACAAGAGACCCAGTACTTC
TRBJ1-4 | . | few | TRBV4-3 | CASSQGGAGEKLFF | TGCGCCAGCAGCCAAGGGGGCGCTGGGGAAAAACTGTTTTTT
TRBJ2-1 | TRBD2 | few | TRBV20-1 | CSARDFREGTYNEQFF | TGCAGTGCTAGAGATTTCCGGGAGGGCACCTACAATGAGCAGTTCTTC
TRBJ2-4 | TRBD1 | . | TRBV28 | CASSMGSTGGNIQYF | TGTGCCAGCAGCATGGGCTCGACAGGGGGCAACATTCAGTACTTC
TRBJ2-7 | TRBD1 | few | TRBV20-1 | CSARDHTGGKFEYEQYF | TGCAGTGCTAGAGATCATACAGGGGGGAAGTTTGAGTACGAGCAGTACTTC
TRBJ2-7 | TRBD2 | . | TRBV28 | CASNVASGSYEQYF | TGTGCCAGCAATGTGGCTAGCGGGAGCTACGAGCAGTACTTC
TRBJ1-1 | TRBD1 | . | TRBV4-3 | CASSQGQRLNTEAFF | TGCGCCAGCAGCCAGGGACAGAGGCTGAACACTGAAGCTTTCTTT
TRBJ2-7 | . | few | TRBV29-1 | CSAGLGGSEQYF | TGCAGCGCCGGACTTGGGGGGAGCGAGCAGTACTTC
TRBJ2-1 | . | few | TRBV7-2 | CASSFSARSGNNEQFF | TGTGCCAGCAGCTTCTCCGCTCGTAGCGGAAACAATGAGCAGTTCTTC
TRBJ2-1 | TRBD2 | few | TRBV5-1 | CASSLARLAGVYNEQFF | TGCGCCAGCAGCTTGGCCCGACTAGCGGGCGTCTACAATGAGCAGTTCTTC
TRBJ2-7 | . | few | TRBV5-1 | CASSLDLGEQYF | TGCGCCAGCAGCTTGGACCTTGGCGAGCAGTACTTC
TRBJ1-5 | . | . | TRBV6-6 | CASSYGEQPQHF | TGTGCCAGCAGTTACGGTGAACAGCCCCAGCATTTT
TRBJ1-6 | TRBD1 | . | TRBV4-1 | CASLTGGRAYNSPLHF | TGCGCCAGCTTGACAGGGGGCCGGGCCTATAATTCACCCCTCCACTTT
TRBJ2-6 | . | . | TRBV12-3/TRBV12-4 | CASGLAGANVLTF | TGTGCCAGCGGTTTGGCTGGGGCCAACGTCCTGACTTTC
TRBJ2-7 | . | . | TRBV7-2 | CASSLSGLGPYEQYF | TGTGCCAGCAGCCTATCAGGGCTGGGGCCCTACGAGCAGTACTTC
TRBJ2-2 | . | few | TRBV9 | CASSVEGLGTGELFF | TGTGCCAGCAGCGTAGAGGGGCTGGGAACCGGGGAGCTGTTTTTT
TRBJ1-1 | TRBD1 | few | TRBV13 | CASSSIHQGARTEAFF | TGTGCCAGCAGCTCGATACACCAGGGGGCTCGGACTGAAGCTTTCTTT
TRBJ1-5 | . | . | TRBV28 | CASSLYVDNQPQHF | TGTGCCAGCAGTTTATATGTGGACAATCAGCCCCAGCATTTT
TRBJ1-1 | . | . | TRBV10-3 | CAIGEGARTEAFF | TGTGCCATCGGGGAAGGGGCACGCACTGAAGCTTTCTTT
TRBJ2-1 | . | few | TRBV7-2 | CASSTGPHQAGIF | TGTGCCAGCAGCACCGGGCCCCACCAGGCGGGGATCTTC